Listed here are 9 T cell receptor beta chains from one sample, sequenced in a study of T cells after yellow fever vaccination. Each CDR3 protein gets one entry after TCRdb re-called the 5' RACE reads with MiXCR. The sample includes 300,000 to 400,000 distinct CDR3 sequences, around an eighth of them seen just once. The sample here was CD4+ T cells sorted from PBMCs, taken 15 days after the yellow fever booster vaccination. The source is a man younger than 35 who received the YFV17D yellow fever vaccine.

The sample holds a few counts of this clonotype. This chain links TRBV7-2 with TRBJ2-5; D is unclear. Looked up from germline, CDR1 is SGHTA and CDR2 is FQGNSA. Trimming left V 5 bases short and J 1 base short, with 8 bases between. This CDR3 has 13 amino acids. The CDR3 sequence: CASSPRLQETQYF. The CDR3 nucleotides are TGTGCCAGCAGCCCCAGGCTCCAAGAGACCCAGTACTTC.

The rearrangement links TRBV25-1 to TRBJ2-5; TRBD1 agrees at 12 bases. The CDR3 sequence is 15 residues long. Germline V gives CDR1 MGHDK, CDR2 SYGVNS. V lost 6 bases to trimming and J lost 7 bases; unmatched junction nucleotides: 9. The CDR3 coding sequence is TGTGCCAGCAGCCACCCGGGACAGGGGGCCGCGACCCAGTACTTC. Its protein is CASSHPGQGAATQYF.

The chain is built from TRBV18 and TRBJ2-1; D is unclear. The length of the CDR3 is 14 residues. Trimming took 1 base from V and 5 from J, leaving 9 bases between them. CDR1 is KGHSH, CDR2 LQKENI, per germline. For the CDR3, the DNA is TGTGCCAGCTCACCACAACGGACGGACAATGAGCAGTTCTTC. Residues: CASSPQRTDNEQFF. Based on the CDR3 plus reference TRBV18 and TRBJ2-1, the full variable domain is NAGVMQNPRHLVRRRGQEARLRCSPMKGHSHVYWYRQLPEEGLKFMVYLQKENIIDESGMPKERFSAEFPKEGPSILRIQQVVRGDSAAYFCASSPQRTDNEQFFGPGTRLTVL.

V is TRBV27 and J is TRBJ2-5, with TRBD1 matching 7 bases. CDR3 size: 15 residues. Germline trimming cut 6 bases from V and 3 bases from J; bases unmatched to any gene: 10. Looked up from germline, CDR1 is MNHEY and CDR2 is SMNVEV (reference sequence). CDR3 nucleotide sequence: TGTGCCAGCAGAGTAGAATTCGGGACAGAAGAGACCCAGTACTTC. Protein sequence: CASRVEFGTEETQYF.

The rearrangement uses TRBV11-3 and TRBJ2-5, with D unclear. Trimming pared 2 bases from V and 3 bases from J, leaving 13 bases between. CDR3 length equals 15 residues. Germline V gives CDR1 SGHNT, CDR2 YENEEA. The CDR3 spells CASSLSPRAEETQYF. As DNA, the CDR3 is TGTGCCAGCAGCTTATCTCCACGAGCAGAAGAGACCCAGTACTTC.

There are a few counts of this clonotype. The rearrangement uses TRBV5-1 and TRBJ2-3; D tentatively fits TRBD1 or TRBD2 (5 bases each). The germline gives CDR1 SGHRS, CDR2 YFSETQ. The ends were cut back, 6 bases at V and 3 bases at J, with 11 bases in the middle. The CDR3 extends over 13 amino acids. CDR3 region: CASTRGATDTQYF. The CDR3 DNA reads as TGCGCCAGCACGAGGGGTGCAACAGATACGCAGTATTTT.

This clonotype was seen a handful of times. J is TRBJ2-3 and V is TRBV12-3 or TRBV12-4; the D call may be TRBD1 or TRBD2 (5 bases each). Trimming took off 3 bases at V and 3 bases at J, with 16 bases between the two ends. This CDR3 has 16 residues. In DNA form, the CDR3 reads TGTGCCAGCAGTTTTGGTCAGGGTACGGGGACAGATACGCAGTATTTT. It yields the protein CASSFGQGTGTDTQYF.

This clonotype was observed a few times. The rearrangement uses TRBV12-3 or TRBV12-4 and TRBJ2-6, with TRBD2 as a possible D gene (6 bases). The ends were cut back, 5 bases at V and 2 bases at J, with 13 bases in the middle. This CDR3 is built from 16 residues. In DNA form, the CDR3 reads TGTGCCAGCAGTGCGGGGATGGCAGCTGGGGCCAACGTCCTGACTTTC. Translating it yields CASSAGMAAGANVLTF.

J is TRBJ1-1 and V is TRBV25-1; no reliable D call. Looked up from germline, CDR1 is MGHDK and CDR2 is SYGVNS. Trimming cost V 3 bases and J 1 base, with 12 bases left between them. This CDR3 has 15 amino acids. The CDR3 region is CASSDAGSTNTEAFF. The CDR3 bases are TGTGCCAGCAGTGATGCAGGCTCTACGAACACTGAAGCTTTCTTT.